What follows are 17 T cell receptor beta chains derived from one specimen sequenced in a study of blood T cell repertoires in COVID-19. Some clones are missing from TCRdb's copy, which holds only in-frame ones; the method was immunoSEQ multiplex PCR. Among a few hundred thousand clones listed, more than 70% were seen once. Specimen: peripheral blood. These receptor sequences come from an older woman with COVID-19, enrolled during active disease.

The chain's CDR3 is CASIPPGGVGTEAFF. CDR3 nucleotides: TGTGCCAGCATCCCCCCCGGGGGGGTGGGGACTGAAGCTTTCTTT. The rearrangement joins TRBV28 to TRBJ1-1; TRBD1 might be the D (5 bases). Germline assignment: CDR1 MDHEN and CDR2 SYDVKM. The germline V and J ends were trimmed by 7 bases and 5 bases, with 20 bases remaining between them. The CDR3 length is 15 residues.

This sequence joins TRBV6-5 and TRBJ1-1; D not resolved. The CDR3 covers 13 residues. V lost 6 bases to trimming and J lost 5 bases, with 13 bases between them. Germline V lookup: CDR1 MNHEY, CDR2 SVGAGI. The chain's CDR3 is CASSHLGETEAFF. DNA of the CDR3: TGTGCCAGCAGCCACCTAGGCGAAACTGAAGCTTTCTTT.

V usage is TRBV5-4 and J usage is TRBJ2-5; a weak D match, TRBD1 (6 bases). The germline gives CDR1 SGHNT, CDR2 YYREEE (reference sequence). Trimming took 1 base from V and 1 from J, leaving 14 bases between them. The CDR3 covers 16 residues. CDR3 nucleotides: TGTGCCAGCAGCTTGTTAGGCAGGACAGTCCAAGAGACCCAGTACTTC. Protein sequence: CASSLLGRTVQETQYF.

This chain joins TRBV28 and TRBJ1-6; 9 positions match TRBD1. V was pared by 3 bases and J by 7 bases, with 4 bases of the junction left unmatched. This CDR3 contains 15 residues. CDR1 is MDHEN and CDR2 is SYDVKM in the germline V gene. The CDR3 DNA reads TGTGCCAGCAGTTTCCGGGACAGGGTAAATTCACCCCTCCACTTT. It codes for CASSFRDRVNSPLHF.

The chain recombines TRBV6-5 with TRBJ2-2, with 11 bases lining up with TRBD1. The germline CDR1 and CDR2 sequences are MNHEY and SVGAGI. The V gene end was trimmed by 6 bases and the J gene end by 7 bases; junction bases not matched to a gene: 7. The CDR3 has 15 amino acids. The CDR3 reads CASRLGQGAGGELFF. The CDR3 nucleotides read TGTGCCAGCAGGTTAGGACAGGGGGCCGGCGGGGAGCTGTTTTTT.

The CDR3, as DNA: TGTGCCAGTAGTAGGTTGACGGGACGGGGGGGACCTAACTATGGCTACACCTTC. As protein: CASSRLTGRGGPNYGYTF. The V and J genes are TRBV19 and TRBJ1-2; D may be TRBD1 (5 bases). This CDR3 is 18 amino acids long. V was pared by 4 bases and J by 0 bases, with 21 bases between. The V gene's germline CDR1 is LNHDA and CDR2 SQIVND (reference sequence).

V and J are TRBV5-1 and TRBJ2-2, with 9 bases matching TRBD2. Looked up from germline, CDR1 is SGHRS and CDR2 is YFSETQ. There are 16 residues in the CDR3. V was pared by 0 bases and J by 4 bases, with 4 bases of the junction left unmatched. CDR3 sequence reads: CASSLASGGFTGELFF. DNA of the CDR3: TGCGCCAGCAGCTTGGCCAGCGGGGGGTTCACCGGGGAGCTGTTTTTT.

CDR3 nucleotides: TGTGCCAGTCATCAGGGGGCATTCGAGCAGTACTTC. This sequence encodes CASHQGAFEQYF. V gene TRBV5-6 combines with J gene TRBJ2-7, with 8 bases matching TRBD1. V shed 8 bases, J shed 6 bases, and the junction held 7 bases outside the gene matches. The CDR3 loop spans 12 amino acids. Germline V CDR1 and CDR2: SGHDT, YYEEEE. The entire variable domain, with the rest obtained from reference TRBV5-6 and TRBJ2-7, is as follows: DAGVTQSPTHLIKTRGQQVTLRCSPKSGHDTVSWYQQALGQGPQFIFQYYEEEERQRGNFPDRFSGHQFPNYSSELNVNALLLGDSALYLCASHQGAFEQYFGPGTRLTVT.

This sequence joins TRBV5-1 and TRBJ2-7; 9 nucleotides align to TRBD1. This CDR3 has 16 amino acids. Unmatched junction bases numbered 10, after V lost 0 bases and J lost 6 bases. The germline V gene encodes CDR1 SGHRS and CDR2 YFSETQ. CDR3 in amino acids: CASSLEQGTGNGEQYF. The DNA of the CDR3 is TGCGCCAGCAGCTTGGAACAAGGGACAGGGAACGGCGAGCAGTACTTC.

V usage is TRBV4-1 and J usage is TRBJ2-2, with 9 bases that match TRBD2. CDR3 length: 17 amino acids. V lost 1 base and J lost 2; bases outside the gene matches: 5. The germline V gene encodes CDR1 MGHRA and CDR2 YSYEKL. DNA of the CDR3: TGCGCCAGCAGCCAAGGTTTAGCGGGGGAAAACACCGGGGAGCTGTTTTTT. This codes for CASSQGLAGENTGELFF.

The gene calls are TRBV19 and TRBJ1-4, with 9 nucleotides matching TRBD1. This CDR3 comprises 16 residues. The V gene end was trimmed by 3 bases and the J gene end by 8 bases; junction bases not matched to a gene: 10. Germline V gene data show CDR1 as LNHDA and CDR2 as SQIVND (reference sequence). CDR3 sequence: CASSIMSGTGHEKLFF. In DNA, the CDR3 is TGTGCCAGTAGTATTATGAGTGGGACAGGGCACGAAAAACTGTTTTTT. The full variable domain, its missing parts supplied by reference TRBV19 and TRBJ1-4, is DGGITQSPKYLFRKEGQNVTLSCEQNLNHDAMYWYRQDPGQGLRLIYYSQIVNDFQKGDIAEGYSVSREKKESFPLTVTSAQKNPTAFYLCASSIMSGTGHEKLFFGSGTQLSVL.

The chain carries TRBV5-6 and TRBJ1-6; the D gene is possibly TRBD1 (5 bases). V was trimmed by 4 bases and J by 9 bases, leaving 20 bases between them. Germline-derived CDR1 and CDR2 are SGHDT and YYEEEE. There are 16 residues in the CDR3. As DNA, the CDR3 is TGTGCCAGCAGCCGAGCAGCGACAGACTGGGGTTCACCCCTCCACTTT. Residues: CASSRAATDWGSPLHF.

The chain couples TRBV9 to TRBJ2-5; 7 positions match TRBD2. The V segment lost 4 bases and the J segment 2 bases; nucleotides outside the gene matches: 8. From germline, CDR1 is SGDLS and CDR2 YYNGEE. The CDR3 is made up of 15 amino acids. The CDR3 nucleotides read TGTGCCAGCAGCCCCAGGTCCGGGGGGCAAGAGACCCAGTACTTC. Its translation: CASSPRSGGQETQYF.

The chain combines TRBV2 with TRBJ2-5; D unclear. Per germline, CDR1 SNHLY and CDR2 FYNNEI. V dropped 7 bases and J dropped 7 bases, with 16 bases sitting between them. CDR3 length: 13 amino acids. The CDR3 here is CASTGSLTGTQYF. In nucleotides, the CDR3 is TGTGCCAGCACAGGATCACTGACCGGGACCCAGTACTTC.

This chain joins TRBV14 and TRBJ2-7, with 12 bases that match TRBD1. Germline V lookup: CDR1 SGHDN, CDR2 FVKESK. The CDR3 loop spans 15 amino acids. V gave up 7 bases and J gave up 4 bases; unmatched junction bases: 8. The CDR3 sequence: CASIDRDRGQYEQYF. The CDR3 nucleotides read TGTGCCAGCATCGACCGGGACAGGGGGCAATACGAGCAGTACTTC. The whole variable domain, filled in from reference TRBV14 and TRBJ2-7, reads EAGVTQFPSHSVIEKGQTVTLRCDPISGHDNLYWYRRVMGKEIKFLLHFVKESKQDESGMPNNRFLAERTGGTYSTLKVQPAELEDSGVYFCASIDRDRGQYEQYFGPGTRLTVT.

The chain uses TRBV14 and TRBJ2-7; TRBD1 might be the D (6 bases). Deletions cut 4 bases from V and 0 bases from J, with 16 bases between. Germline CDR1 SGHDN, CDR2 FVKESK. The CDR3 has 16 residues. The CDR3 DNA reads TGTGCCAGCAGCCCCTGGGGACAAGTCCACTCCTACGAGCAGTACTTC. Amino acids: CASSPWGQVHSYEQYF.

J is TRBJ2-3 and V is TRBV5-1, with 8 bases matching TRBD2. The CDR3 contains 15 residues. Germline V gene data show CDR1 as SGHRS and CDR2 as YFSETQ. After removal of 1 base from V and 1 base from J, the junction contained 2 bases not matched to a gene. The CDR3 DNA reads TGCGCCAGCAGCTTGCGAGCGGGGGGCACAGATACGCAGTATTTT. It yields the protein CASSLRAGGTDTQYF.